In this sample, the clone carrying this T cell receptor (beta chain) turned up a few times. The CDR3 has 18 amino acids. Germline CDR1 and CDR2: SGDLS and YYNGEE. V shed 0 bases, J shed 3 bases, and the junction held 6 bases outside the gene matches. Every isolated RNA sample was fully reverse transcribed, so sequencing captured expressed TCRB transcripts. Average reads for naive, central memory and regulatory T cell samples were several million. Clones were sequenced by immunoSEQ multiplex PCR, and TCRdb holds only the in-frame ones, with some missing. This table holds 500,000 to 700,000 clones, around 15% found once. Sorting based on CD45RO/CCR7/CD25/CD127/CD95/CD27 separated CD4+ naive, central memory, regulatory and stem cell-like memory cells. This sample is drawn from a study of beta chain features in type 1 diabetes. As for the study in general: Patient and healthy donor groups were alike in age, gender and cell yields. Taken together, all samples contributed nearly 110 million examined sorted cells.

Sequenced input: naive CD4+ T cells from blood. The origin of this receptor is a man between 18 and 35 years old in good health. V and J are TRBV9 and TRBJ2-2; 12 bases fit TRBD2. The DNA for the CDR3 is TGTGCCAGCAGCGTAGTTGTAGGACTAGCGGGGCACACCGGGGAGCTGTTTTTT. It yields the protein CASSVVVGLAGHTGELFF.